These 5 T cell receptor beta chains were all obtained from the same sample, sequenced in a study of blood T cell repertoires in COVID-19. The assay was immunoSEQ multiplex PCR, and TCRdb's table has in-frame clones only and misses some. Found here are approximately 64,000 clones, approximately 80% of them singletons; the top ten hold approximately 0.83%. The specimen sequenced was peripheral blood. Source of these receptors: a woman aged 70 to 79 with acute or convalescent COVID-19.

The count of this clone is one. The rearrangement joins TRBV27 to TRBJ2-3; D possibly corresponds to TRBD2 (5 bases). Germline V gene sequence: CDR1 MNHEY, CDR2 SMNVEV (reference sequence). Deletions cut 4 bases from V and 6 bases from J, with 17 bases between. The CDR3 consists of 15 residues. The CDR3 DNA sequence: TGTGCCAGCAGTTCGGCTAGACGGGATTGGGATACGCAGTATTTT. Translation gives CASSSARRDWDTQYF.

The gene calls are TRBV7-9 and TRBJ2-1, with TRBD1 matching over 11 bases. V shed 3 bases, J shed 6 bases, and the junction held 7 bases outside the gene matches. Germline V gene lookup returns CDR1 SEHNR and CDR2 FQNEAQ (reference sequence). CDR3 size: 16 residues. Here the CDR3 reads CASSFLTGTGGNEQFF. The CDR3 region has the DNA TGTGCCAGCAGCTTCCTGACCGGGACAGGGGGCAATGAGCAGTTCTTC.

The CDR3 reads CAISFRDSHYNEQFF. Written as DNA, the CDR3 is TGTGCCATCAGTTTCCGGGACAGTCATTACAATGAGCAGTTCTTC. The rearrangement uses TRBV10-3 and TRBJ2-1; 7 bases are shared with TRBD1. V lost 5 bases and J lost 4; bases outside the gene matches: 8. Per the germline V gene, CDR1 is ENHRY and CDR2 is SYGVKD. This CDR3 is built from 15 residues.

The rearrangement links TRBV7-2 to TRBJ2-2, with 10 bases that match TRBD1. CDR3 size: 16 residues. Germline V lookup: CDR1 SGHTA, CDR2 FQGNSA. V lost 3 bases to trimming and J lost 6 bases; unmatched junction nucleotides: 7. CDR3: CASSLAGTGVPGELFF. CDR3 bases: TGTGCCAGCAGCTTGGCCGGGACAGGGGTCCCCGGGGAGCTGTTTTTT.

The chain links TRBV9 to TRBJ2-1; 8 bases are a match to TRBD2. V shed 3 bases and J 1 base; nucleotides not matched to a gene: 3. This CDR3 contains 15 residues. From germline, CDR1 is SGDLS and CDR2 YYNGEE. In DNA form, the CDR3 reads TGTGCCAGCAGCGCGGGACTAGATTCCTACAATGAGCAGTTCTTC. Its protein is CASSAGLDSYNEQFF.